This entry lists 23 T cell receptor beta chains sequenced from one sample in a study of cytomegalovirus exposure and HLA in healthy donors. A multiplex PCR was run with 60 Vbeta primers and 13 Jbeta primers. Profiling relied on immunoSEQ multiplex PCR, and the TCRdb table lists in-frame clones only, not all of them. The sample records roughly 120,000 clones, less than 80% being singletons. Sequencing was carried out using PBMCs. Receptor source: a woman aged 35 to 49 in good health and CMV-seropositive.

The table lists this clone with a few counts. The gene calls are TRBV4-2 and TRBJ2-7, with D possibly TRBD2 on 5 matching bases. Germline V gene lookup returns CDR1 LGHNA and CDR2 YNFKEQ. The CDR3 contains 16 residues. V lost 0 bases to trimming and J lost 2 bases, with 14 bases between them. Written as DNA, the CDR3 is TGTGCCAGCAGCCAAGATTCGCGGACTTTTACCTACGAGCAGTACTTC. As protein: CASSQDSRTFTYEQYF.

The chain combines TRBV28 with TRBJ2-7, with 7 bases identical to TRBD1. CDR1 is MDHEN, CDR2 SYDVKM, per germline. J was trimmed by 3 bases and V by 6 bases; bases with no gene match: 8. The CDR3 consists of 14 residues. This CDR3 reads CASRRTGVRYEQYF. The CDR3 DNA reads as TGTGCCAGCAGACGAACAGGGGTCCGCTACGAGCAGTACTTC.

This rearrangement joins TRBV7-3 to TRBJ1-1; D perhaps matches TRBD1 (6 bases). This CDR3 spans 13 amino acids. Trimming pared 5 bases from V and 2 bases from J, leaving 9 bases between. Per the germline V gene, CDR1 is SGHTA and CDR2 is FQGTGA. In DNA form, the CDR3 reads TGTGCCAGCAGCGCAGGGGCCAACACTGAAGCTTTCTTT. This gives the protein CASSAGANTEAFF.

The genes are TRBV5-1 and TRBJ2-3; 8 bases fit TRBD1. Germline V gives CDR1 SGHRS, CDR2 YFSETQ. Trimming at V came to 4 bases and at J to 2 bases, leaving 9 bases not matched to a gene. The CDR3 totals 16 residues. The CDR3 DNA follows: TGCGCCAGCAGCGGGCGACAGGGGTCCAACACAGATACGCAGTATTTT. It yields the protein CASSGRQGSNTDTQYF.

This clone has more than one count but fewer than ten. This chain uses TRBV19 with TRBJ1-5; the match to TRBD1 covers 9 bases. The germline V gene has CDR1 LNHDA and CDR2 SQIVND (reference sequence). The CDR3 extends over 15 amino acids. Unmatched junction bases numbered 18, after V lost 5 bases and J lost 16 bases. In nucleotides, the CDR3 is TGTGCCAGTAGTCCGGGGACAGGGACGGTGGGGGTTCCCCATTTT. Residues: CASSPGTGTVGVPHF.

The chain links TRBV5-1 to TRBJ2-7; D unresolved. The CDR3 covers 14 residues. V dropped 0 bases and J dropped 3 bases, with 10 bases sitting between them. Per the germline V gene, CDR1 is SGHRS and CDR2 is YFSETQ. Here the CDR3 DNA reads TGCGCCAGCAGCTTGGACGCGACAAGCTACGAGCAGTACTTC. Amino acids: CASSLDATSYEQYF.

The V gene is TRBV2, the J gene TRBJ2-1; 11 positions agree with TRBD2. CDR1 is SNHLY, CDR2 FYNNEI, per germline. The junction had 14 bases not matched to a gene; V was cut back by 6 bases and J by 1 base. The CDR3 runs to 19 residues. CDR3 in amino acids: CASSGLAGTPGGSYNEQFF. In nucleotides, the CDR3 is TGTGCCAGCAGCGGACTAGCGGGTACCCCTGGGGGTTCCTACAATGAGCAGTTCTTC. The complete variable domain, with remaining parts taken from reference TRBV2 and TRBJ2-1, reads EPEVTQTPSHQVTQMGQEVILRCVPISNHLYFYWYRQILGQKVEFLVSFYNNEISEKSEIFDDQFSVERPDGSNFTLKIRSTKLEDSAMYFCASSGLAGTPGGSYNEQFFGPGTRLTVL.

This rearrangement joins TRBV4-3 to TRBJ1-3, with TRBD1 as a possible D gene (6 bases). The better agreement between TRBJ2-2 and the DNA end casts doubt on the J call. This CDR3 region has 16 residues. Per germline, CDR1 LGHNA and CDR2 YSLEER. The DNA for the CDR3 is TGCGCCAGCAGCCAAGATCTGGGGGCTGACACCGGGGAGCTGTTTTTT. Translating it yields CASSQDLGADTGELFF.

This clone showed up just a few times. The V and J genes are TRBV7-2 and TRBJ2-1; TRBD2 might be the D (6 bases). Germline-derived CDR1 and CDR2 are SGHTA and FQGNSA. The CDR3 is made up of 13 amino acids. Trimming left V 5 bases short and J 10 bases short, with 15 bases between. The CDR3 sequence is CASSLDRDSEQFF. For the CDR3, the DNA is TGTGCCAGCAGCCTCGACCGGGACTCCGAGCAGTTCTTC.

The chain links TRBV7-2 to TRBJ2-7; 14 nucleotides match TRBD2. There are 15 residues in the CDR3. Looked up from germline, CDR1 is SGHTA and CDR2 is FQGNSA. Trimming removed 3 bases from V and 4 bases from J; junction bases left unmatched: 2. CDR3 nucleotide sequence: TGTGCCAGCAGCTTCGGGACTAGCGGGAGTTACGAGCAGTACTTC. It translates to CASSFGTSGSYEQYF. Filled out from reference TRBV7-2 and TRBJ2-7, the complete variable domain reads GAGVSQSPSNKVTEKGKDVELRCDPISGHTALYWYRQSLGQGLEFLIYFQGNSAPDKSGLPSDRFSAERTGGSVSTLTIQRTQQEDSAVYLCASSFGTSGSYEQYFGPGTRLTVT.

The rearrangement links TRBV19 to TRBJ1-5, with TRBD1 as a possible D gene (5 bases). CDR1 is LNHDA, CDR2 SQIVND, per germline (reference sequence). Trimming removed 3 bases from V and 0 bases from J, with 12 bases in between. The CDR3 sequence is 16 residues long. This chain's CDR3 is CASSIDSRYSNQPQHF. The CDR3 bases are TGTGCCAGTAGTATCGACAGCCGCTATAGCAATCAGCCCCAGCATTTT.

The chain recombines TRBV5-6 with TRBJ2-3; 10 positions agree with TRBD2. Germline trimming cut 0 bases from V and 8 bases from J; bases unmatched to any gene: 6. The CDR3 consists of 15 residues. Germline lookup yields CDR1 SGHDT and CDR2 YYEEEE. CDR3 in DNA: TGTGCCAGCAGCTTGGCCCTAGCGGGAGTAGGTACGCAGTATTTT. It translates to CASSLALAGVGTQYF.

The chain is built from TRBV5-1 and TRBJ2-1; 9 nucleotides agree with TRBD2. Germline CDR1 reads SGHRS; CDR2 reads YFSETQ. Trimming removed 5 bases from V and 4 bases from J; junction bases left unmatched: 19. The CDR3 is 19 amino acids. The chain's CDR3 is CASSYARGGGAGGYNEQFF. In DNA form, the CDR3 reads TGCGCCAGCAGTTACGCTCGCGGAGGGGGGGCGGGAGGGTACAATGAGCAGTTCTTC.

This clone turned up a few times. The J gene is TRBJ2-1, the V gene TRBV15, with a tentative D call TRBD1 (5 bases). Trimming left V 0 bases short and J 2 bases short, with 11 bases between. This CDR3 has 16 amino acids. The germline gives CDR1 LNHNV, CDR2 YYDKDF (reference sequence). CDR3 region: CATSRDMVQAYNEQFF. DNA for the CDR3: TGTGCCACCAGCAGAGACATGGTACAGGCCTACAATGAGCAGTTCTTC.

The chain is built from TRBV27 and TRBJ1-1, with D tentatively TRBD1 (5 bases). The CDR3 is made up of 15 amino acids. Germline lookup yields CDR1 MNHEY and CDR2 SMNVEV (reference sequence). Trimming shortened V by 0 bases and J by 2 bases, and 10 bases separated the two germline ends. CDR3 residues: CASSLSGGGNTEAFF. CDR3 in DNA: TGTGCCAGCAGTTTATCGGGGGGAGGCAACACTGAAGCTTTCTTT.

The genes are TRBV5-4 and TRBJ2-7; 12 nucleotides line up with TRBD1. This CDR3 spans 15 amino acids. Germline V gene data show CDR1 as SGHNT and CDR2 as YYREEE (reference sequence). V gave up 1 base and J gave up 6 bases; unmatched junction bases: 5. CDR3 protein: CASSLSGTGGGEQYF. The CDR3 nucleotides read TGTGCCAGCAGCTTGTCCGGGACAGGGGGCGGCGAGCAGTACTTC.

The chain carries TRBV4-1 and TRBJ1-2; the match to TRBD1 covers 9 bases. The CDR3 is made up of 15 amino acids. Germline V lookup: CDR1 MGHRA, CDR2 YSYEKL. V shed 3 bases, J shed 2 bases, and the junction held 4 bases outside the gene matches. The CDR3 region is CASSHAGTGNYGYTF. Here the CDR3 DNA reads TGCGCCAGCAGCCACGCCGGGACAGGGAACTATGGCTACACCTTC.

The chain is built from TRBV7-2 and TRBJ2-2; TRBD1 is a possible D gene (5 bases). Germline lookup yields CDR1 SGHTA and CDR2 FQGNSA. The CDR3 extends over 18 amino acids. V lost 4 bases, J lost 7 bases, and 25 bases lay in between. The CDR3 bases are TGTGCCAGCAGCTCCGCTCGAGTTGGGGCAGGCAAATACGGGGAGCTGTTTTTT. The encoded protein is CASSSARVGAGKYGELFF.

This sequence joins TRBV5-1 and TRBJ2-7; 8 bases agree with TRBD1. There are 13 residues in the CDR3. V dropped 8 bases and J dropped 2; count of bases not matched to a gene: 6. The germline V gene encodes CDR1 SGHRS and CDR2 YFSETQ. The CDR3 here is CARRQGPTYEQYF. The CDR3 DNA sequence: TGCGCCAGGAGACAGGGGCCCACCTACGAGCAGTACTTC.

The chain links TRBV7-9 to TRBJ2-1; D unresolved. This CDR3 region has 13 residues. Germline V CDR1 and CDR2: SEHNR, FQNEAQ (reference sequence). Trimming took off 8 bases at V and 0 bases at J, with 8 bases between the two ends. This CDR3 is CASAVSSYNEQFF. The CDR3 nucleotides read TGTGCCAGCGCGGTAAGCTCCTACAATGAGCAGTTCTTC.

The CDR3 nucleotides are TGTGCCAGTGGTGACAGAGTGAACACCGGGGAGCTGTTTTTT. Residues: CASGDRVNTGELFF. This chain links TRBV19 with TRBJ2-2; tentatively, D is TRBD1 (5 bases). Germline assignment: CDR1 LNHDA and CDR2 SQIVND (reference sequence). With 8 bases removed from V and 1 base from J, the gap between germline ends came to 11 bases. The CDR3 totals 14 residues.

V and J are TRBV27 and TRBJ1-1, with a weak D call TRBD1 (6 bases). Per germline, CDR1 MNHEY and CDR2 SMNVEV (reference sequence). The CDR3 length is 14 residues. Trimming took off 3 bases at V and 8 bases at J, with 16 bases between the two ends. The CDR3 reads CASSFSPRQGEAFF. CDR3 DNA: TGTGCCAGCAGTTTCAGCCCCAGGCAGGGGGAAGCTTTCTTT.

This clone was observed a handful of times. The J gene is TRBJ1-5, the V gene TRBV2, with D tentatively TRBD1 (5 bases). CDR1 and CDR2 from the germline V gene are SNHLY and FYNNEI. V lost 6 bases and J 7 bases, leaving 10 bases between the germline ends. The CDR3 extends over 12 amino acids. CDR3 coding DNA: TGTGCCAGCAGCCAGGGTAGGCAGCCCCAGCATTTT. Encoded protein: CASSQGRQPQHF.